The 14 T cell receptor beta chains below were found in one sample sequenced in a study of cytomegalovirus exposure and HLA in healthy donors. Primers included in the PCR were 60 Vbeta and 13 Jbeta primers. Assay used: immunoSEQ multiplex PCR; TCRdb lists only in-frame clones, some missing. Found here are over 110,000 clones, about 79% of them singletons; the top ten hold 2.5%. Source material: PBMCs. Source of these receptors: a male donor in good health and CMV-seronegative.

V and J are TRBV10-2 and TRBJ2-7; 15 bases fit TRBD2. V gave up 2 bases and J gave up 7 bases; unmatched junction bases: 6. This CDR3 has 16 residues. Germline CDR1 is WSHSY and CDR2 is SAAADI. DNA of the CDR3: TGCGCCAGCAGTGAGACCTCCGGACTAGCGGGAGGGGAGCAGTACTTC. Translation: CASSETSGLAGGEQYF.

The chain joins TRBV11-2 to TRBJ2-7, with 8 positions matching TRBD1. The trim removed 4 bases at V and 3 bases at J, leaving 11 bases unmatched. Germline V CDR1 and CDR2: SGHAT, FQNNGV. This CDR3 has 16 residues. CDR3 loop: CASSSLGQERFYEQYF. The CDR3 DNA reads as TGTGCCAGCAGCTCCCTGGGACAGGAACGCTTCTACGAGCAGTACTTC.

The V gene is TRBV27, the J gene TRBJ2-7, with a weak D call TRBD2 (5 bases). V was pared by 0 bases and J by 3 bases, with 9 bases between. In germline, CDR1 is MNHEY, CDR2 SMNVEV (reference sequence). CDR3 length: 14 amino acids. The CDR3 region is CASSLSASFYEQYF. In DNA, the CDR3 is TGTGCCAGCAGTTTATCTGCTAGCTTCTACGAGCAGTACTTC.

The rearrangement uses TRBV2 and TRBJ2-7; 9 nucleotides agree with TRBD1. J gave up 6 bases and V 3 bases, and 15 bases lay outside the gene matches. This CDR3 has 17 amino acids. CDR1 SNHLY and CDR2 FYNNEI come from the germline V gene. DNA of the CDR3: TGTGCCAGCAGTGACCCCGTTCCGGGACAGGGAGTGTCCGAGCAGTACTTC. This codes for CASSDPVPGQGVSEQYF.

The chain has TRBV7-2 and TRBJ2-3; D uncertain. The CDR3 is 16 amino acids. V was pared by 2 bases and J by 1 base, with 13 bases between. The germline gives CDR1 SGHTA, CDR2 FQGNSA. The CDR3 loop is CASSLISGGGTDTQYF. CDR3 in DNA: TGTGCCAGCAGCTTAATATCTGGCGGTGGCACAGATACGCAGTATTTT.

The chain couples TRBV15 to TRBJ1-2; TRBD1 agrees at 9 bases. Germline CDR1 LNHNV, CDR2 YYDKDF (reference sequence). J gave up 8 bases and V 5 bases, and 6 bases lay outside the gene matches. The CDR3 extends over 13 amino acids. CDR3: CATSPGTGRGYTF. CDR3 in DNA: TGTGCCACCAGCCCTGGGACAGGGCGAGGCTACACCTTC.

The chain links TRBV21-1 to TRBJ2-7; whether TRBD2, the table's D call, matches the DNA was not checked. TRBV21-1 is classified as a pseudogene. The CDR3 covers 18 residues. CDR3 sequence (DNA): TGTGCCAGCAGCACCCCCGGGCCTTTCGAGGGGAGGGCTGGGGAGCAGTACTTC. Amino acids: CASSTPGPFEGRAGEQYF.

The rearrangement links TRBV11-2 to TRBJ1-4; a weak D match, TRBD1 (5 bases). The CDR3 has 13 residues. Per the germline V gene, CDR1 is SGHAT and CDR2 is FQNNGV. V was shortened by 4 bases and J by 8 bases, with 11 bases between the two germline ends. Written as DNA, the CDR3 is TGTGCCAGCAGCTCGCGACAGTCGGAAAAACTGTTTTTT. It is translated as CASSSRQSEKLFF.

V gene TRBV27 combines with J gene TRBJ1-5; D is possibly TRBD1 (5 bases). V lost 2 bases and J lost 6, with 8 bases in between. The CDR3 contains 13 residues. CDR1 is MNHEY, CDR2 SMNVEV, per germline (reference sequence). CDR3 sequence (DNA): TGTGCCAGCAGTTTAGACAGCCTTCAGCCCCAGCATTTT. Protein product: CASSLDSLQPQHF.

The chain has TRBV27 and TRBJ2-7; D uncertain. V was shortened by 2 bases and J by 3 bases, with 8 bases between the two germline ends. Germline V gene lookup returns CDR1 MNHEY and CDR2 SMNVEV (reference sequence). CDR3 length: 13 amino acids. The DNA for the CDR3 is TGTGCCAGCAGTTTAGGCGGCAACTACGAGCAGTACTTC. Protein: CASSLGGNYEQYF.

The chain links TRBV5-6 to TRBJ2-3, with 7 bases identical to TRBD2. Germline CDR1 and CDR2: SGHDT and YYEEEE. The CDR3 is 15 residues long. The junction had 6 bases not matched to a gene; V was cut back by 4 bases and J by 1 base. CDR3 coding DNA: TGTGCCAGCAGCCCCCCGACTAGCCGCACAGATACGCAGTATTTT. This encodes CASSPPTSRTDTQYF.

The chain is built from TRBV28 and TRBJ2-7, with TRBD2 matching over 10 bases. Losses at the gene ends were 4 bases for V and 4 bases for J; bases not matched to a gene: 13. The germline V gene has CDR1 MDHEN and CDR2 SYDVKM. The CDR3 runs 17 residues. The DNA for the CDR3 is TGTGCCAGCAGTTCCCCTTCTCTAGCGGGAGTAGGGTACGAGCAGTACTTC. The encoded protein is CASSSPSLAGVGYEQYF.

This chain uses TRBV4-3 with TRBJ2-5, with D possibly TRBD2 on 6 matching bases. Trimming took 0 bases from V and 4 from J, leaving 15 bases between them. Germline loops: CDR1 LGHNA, CDR2 YSLEER. This CDR3 region has 16 residues. The CDR3 is CASSQDRFWGGETQYF. CDR3 bases: TGCGCCAGCAGCCAAGATCGGTTTTGGGGAGGAGAGACCCAGTACTTC.

The chain couples TRBV5-6 to TRBJ2-7; possibly TRBD1 for D (5 bases). CDR1 is SGHDT, CDR2 YYEEEE, per germline. Between the trimmed V and J ends, which lost 6 bases and 0 bases, there was a span of 10 bases. This CDR3 is 13 amino acids long. DNA for the CDR3: TGTGCCAGCACCAAGACAGACTCCTACGAGCAGTACTTC. Encoded protein: CASTKTDSYEQYF.